One sample yielded the 8 T cell receptor beta chains listed below, sequenced in a study of cytomegalovirus exposure and HLA in healthy donors. Primers for the PCR totalled 60 Vbeta and 13 Jbeta. Libraries were prepared by immunoSEQ multiplex PCR; TCRdb keeps only in-frame clonotypes and omits some of them. The sample holds around 300,000 clones, roughly 90% seen once. Sequenced sample: PBMCs. All receptors derive from a woman aged 18-30 years in good health and CMV-seronegative.

This clone turned up a few times. The chain links TRBV10-3 to TRBJ1-2, with 7 bases identical to TRBD1. The germline gives CDR1 ENHRY, CDR2 SYGVKD. V shed 7 bases, J shed 4 bases, and the junction held 12 bases outside the gene matches. This CDR3 comprises 15 residues. The CDR3 here is CAIKTGTALVYGYTF. The CDR3 DNA reads TGTGCCATCAAGACCGGGACAGCATTAGTCTATGGCTACACCTTC.

The chain recombines TRBV9 with TRBJ2-7; TRBD1 aligns across 7 bases. J gave up 2 bases and V 2 bases, and 4 bases lay outside the gene matches. CDR1 is SGDLS and CDR2 is YYNGEE in the germline V gene. This CDR3 has 14 amino acids. This chain's CDR3 is CASSVGTAAYEQYF. The CDR3 DNA reads TGTGCCAGCAGCGTGGGGACAGCAGCCTACGAGCAGTACTTC.

The rearrangement joins TRBV11-2 to TRBJ2-3; 13 bases match TRBD2. J gave up 14 bases and V 3 bases, and 14 bases lay outside the gene matches. Germline CDR1 is SGHAT and CDR2 is FQNNGV. The CDR3 is made up of 16 amino acids. The CDR3 DNA sequence: TGTGCCAGCAGCTTGTTACTAGCGGGGGGGACGGGGCAGGGGTATTTT. As protein: CASSLLLAGGTGQGYF.

The rearrangement uses TRBV2 and TRBJ2-3; 8 nucleotides line up with TRBD2. This CDR3 has 15 amino acids. The germline V gene has CDR1 SNHLY and CDR2 FYNNEI. Trimming took 3 bases from V and 2 from J; bases not matched to a gene: 4. The CDR3 DNA sequence: TGTGCCAGCAGTGACACTAGCGGCAACACAGATACGCAGTATTTT. It specifies CASSDTSGNTDTQYF.

The chain uses TRBV19 and TRBJ2-1, with a tentative D call TRBD2 (7 bases). The V and J ends lost 5 bases and 3 bases respectively, with 11 bases between them. Looked up from germline, CDR1 is LNHDA and CDR2 is SQIVND (reference sequence). The CDR3 runs to 14 residues. CDR3 coding DNA: TGTGCCAGTAGTGGGGGGGCCCTCTACAATGAGCAGTTCTTC. This encodes CASSGGALYNEQFF.

This clone has only a few counts. The chain recombines TRBV7-9 with TRBJ2-5, with a possible D match to TRBD2 (5 bases). The CDR3 is 13 amino acids. CDR1 is SEHNR and CDR2 is FQNEAQ in the germline V gene (reference sequence). Trimming cost V 7 bases and J 5 bases, with 14 bases left between them. In DNA, the CDR3 is TGTGCCAGCAACTCCCCCTCGGGGGAGACCCAGTACTTC. Translating gives CASNSPSGETQYF.

This chain connects TRBV4-2 to TRBJ1-2; 8 bases are a match to TRBD1. The germline V gene has CDR1 LGHNA and CDR2 YNFKEQ. This CDR3 has 18 amino acids. The J segment lost 1 base and the V segment lost 1 base, leaving 11 bases of the junction unmatched. The CDR3, as DNA: TGTGCCAGCAGCCAAGGCCCCGACTCAGGGGGCGGTAACTATGGCTACACCTTC. This sequence encodes CASSQGPDSGGGNYGYTF.

The CDR3 region has the DNA TGCAGCGTTGAAGCCCAGACAGGCTACAATGAGCAGTTCTTC. It is translated as CSVEAQTGYNEQFF. The chain combines TRBV29-1 with TRBJ2-1, with a possible D match to TRBD1 (6 bases). Trimming removed 1 base from V and 3 bases from J, with 10 bases in between. The CDR3 covers 14 residues. Germline loops: CDR1 SQVTM, CDR2 ANQGSEA.